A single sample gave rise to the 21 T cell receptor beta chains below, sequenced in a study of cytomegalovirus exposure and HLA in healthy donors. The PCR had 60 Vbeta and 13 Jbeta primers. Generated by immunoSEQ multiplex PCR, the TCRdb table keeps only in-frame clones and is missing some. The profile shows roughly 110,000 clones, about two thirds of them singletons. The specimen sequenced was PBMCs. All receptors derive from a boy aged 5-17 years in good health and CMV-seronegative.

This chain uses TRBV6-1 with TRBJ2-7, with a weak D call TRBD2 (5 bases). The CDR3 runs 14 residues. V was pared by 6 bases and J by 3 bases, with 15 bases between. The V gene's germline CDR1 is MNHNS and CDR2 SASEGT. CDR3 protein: CASSAGPAGYEQYF. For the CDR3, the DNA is TGTGCCAGCAGCGCCGGGCCCGCGGGCTACGAGCAGTACTTC.

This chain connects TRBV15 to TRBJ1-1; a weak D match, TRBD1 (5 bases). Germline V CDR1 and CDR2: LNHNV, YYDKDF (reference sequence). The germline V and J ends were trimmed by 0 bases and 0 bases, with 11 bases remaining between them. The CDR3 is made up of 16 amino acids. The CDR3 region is CATSREGWGLNTEAFF. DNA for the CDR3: TGTGCCACCAGCAGAGAAGGGTGGGGCTTGAACACTGAAGCTTTCTTT. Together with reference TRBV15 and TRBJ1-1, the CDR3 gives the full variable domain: DAMVIQNPRYQVTQFGKPVTLSCSQTLNHNVMYWYQQKSSQAPKLLFHYYDKDFNNEADTPDNFQSRRPNTSFCFLDIRSPGLGDTAMYLCATSREGWGLNTEAFFGQGTRLTVV.

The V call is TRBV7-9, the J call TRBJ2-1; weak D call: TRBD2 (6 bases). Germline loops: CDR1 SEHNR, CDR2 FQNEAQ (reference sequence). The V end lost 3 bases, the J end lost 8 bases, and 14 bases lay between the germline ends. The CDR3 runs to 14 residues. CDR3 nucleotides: TGTGCCAGCAGCTTGAGCGGGCCGGGGGATGAGCAGTTCTTC. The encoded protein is CASSLSGPGDEQFF. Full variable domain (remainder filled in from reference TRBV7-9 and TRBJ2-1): DTGVSQNPRHKITKRGQNVTFRCDPISEHNRLYWYRQTLGQGPEFLTYFQNEAQLEKSRLLSDRFSAERPKGSFSTLEIQRTEQGDSAMYLCASSLSGPGDEQFFGPGTRLTVL.

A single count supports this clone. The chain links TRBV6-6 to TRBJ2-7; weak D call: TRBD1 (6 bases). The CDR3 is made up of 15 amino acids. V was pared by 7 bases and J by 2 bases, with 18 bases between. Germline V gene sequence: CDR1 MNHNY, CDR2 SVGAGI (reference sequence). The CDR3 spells CASTRGQGRTYEQYF. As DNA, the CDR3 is TGTGCCAGCACTAGGGGTCAGGGGCGAACCTACGAGCAGTACTTC.

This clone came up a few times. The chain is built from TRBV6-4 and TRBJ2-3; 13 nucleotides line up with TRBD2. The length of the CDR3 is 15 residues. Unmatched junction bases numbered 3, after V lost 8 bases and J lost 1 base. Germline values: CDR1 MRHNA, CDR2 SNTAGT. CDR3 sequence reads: CASAGLAGGTDTQYF. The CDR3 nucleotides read TGTGCCAGCGCTGGACTAGCGGGGGGCACAGATACGCAGTATTTT.

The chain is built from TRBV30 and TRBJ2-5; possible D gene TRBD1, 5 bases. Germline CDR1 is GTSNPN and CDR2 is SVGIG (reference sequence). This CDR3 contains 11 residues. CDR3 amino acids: CASRVGETQYF. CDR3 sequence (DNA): TGTGCGTCCAGGGTAGGCGAGACCCAGTACTTC. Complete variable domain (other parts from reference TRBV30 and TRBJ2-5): SQTIHQWPATLVQPVGSPLSLECTVEGTSNPNLYWYRQAAGRGLQLLFYSVGIGQISSEVPQNLSASRPQDRQFILSSKKLLLSDSGFYLCASRVGETQYFGPGTRLLVL.

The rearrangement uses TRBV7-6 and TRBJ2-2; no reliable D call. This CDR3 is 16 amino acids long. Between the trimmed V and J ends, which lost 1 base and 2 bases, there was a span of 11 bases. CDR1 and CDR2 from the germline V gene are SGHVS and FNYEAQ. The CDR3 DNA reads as TGTGCCAGCAGCTTAGATTCAACAGAAAACACCGGGGAGCTGTTTTTT. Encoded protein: CASSLDSTENTGELFF. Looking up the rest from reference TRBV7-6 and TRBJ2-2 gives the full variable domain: GAGVSQSPRYKVTKRGQDVALRCDPISGHVSLYWYRQALGQGPEFLTYFNYEAQQDKSGLPNDRFSAERPEGSISTLTIQRTEQRDSAMYRCASSLDSTENTGELFFGEGSRLTVL.

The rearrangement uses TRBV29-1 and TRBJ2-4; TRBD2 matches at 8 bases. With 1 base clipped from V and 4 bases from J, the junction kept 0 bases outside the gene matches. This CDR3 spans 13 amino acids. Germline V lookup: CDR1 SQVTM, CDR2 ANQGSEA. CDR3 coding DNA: TGCAGCGTTGAAGGACTAGCGAAAAACATTCAGTACTTC. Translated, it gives CSVEGLAKNIQYF.

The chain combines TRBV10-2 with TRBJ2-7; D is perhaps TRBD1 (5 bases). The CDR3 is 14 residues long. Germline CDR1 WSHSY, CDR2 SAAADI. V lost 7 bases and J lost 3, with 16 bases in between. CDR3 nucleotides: TGCGCCAGCAACTCAGATGACAGACTCTACGAGCAGTACTTC. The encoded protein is CASNSDDRLYEQYF.

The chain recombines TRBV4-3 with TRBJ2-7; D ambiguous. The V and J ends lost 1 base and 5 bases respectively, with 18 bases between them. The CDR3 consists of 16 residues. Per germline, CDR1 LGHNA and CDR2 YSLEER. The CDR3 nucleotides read TGCGCCAGCAGCCAAGTAGCCGCGCCGGGTGTTGACGAGCAGTACTTC. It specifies CASSQVAAPGVDEQYF.

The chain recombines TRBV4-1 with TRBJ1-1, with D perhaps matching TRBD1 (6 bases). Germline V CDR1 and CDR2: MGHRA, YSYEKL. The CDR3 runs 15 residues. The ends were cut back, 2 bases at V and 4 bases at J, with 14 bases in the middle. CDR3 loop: CASSQTLQGRTEAFF. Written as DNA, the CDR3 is TGCGCCAGCAGCCAAACTCTACAGGGACGCACTGAAGCTTTCTTT.

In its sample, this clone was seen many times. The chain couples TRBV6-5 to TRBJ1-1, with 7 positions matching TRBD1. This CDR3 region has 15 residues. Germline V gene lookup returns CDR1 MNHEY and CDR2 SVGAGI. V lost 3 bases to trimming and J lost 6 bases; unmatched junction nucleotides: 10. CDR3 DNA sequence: TGTGCCAGCAGTTATTCTCCAGACAGGGCGGCTGAAGCTTTCTTT. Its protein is CASSYSPDRAAEAFF.

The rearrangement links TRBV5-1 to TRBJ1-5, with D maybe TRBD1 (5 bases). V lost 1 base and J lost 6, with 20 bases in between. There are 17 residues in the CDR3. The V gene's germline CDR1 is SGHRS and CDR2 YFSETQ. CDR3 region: CASSLQPGTGGSQPQHF. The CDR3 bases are TGCGCCAGCAGCTTGCAACCCGGGACCGGGGGGAGTCAGCCCCAGCATTTT.

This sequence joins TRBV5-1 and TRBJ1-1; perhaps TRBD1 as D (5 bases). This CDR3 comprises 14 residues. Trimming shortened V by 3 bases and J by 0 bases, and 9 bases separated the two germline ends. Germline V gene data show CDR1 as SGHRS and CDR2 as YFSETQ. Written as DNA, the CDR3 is TGCGCCAGCAGCTGGGGCTCTCTGAACACTGAAGCTTTCTTT. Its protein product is CASSWGSLNTEAFF. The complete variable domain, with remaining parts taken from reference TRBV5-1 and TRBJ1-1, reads KAGVTQTPRYLIKTRGQQVTLSCSPISGHRSVSWYQQTPGQGLQFLFEYFSETQRNKGNFPGRFSGRQFSNSRSEMNVSTLELGDSALYLCASSWGSLNTEAFFGQGTRLTVV.

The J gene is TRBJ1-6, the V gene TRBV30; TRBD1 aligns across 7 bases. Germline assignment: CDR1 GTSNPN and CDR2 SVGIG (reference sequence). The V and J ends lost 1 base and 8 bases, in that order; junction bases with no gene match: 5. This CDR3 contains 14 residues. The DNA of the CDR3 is TGTGCCTGGAGTGAGGGGGACAGCCATTCACCCCTCCACTTT. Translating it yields CAWSEGDSHSPLHF.

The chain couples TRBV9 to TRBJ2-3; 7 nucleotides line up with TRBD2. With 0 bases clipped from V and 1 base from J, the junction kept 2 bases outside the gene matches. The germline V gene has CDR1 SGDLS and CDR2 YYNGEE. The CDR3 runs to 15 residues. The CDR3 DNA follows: TGTGCCAGCAGCGTAGGAGCGGGACGCACAGATACGCAGTATTTT. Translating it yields CASSVGAGRTDTQYF. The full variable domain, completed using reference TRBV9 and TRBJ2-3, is DSGVTQTPKHLITATGQRVTLRCSPRSGDLSVYWYQQSLDQGLQFLIQYYNGEERAKGNILERFSAQQFPDLHSELNLSSLELGDSALYFCASSVGAGRTDTQYFGPGTRLTVL.

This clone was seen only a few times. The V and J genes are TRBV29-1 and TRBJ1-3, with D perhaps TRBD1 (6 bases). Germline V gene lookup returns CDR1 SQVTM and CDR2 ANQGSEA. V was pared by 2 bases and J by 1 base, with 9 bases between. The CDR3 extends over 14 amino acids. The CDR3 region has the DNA TGCAGCGTTGAACCGGGACAATCTGGAAACACCATATATTTT. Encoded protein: CSVEPGQSGNTIYF.

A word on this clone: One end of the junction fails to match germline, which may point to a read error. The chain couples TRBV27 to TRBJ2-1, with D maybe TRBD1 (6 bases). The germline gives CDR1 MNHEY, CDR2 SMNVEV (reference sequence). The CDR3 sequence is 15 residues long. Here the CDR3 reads CASRFDRKGYNEQFF. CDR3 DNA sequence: TGTGCCAGCCGTTTCGACAGGAAGGGATACAATGAGCAGTTCTTC.

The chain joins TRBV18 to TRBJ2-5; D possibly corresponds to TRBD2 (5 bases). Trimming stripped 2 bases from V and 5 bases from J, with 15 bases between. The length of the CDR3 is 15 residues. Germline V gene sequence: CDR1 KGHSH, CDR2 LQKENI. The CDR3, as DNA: TGTGCCAGCTCACCATACTCCGGGATTGAGGAGACCCAGTACTTC. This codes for CASSPYSGIEETQYF.

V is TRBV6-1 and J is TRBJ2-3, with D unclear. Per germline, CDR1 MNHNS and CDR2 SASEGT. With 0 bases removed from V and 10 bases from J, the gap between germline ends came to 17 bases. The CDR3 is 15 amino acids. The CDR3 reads CASSEAHLPSASQYF. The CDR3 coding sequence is TGTGCCAGCAGTGAAGCACACCTTCCCTCCGCATCGCAGTATTTT.

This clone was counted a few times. DNA for the CDR3: TGTGCCAGCAGCTTAACGACTAGCCCGGAGACCCAGTACTTC. This gives the protein CASSLTTSPETQYF. This rearrangement joins TRBV7-9 to TRBJ2-5; 7 positions match TRBD2. V dropped 2 bases and J dropped 5; count of bases not matched to a gene: 5. Looked up from germline, CDR1 is SEHNR and CDR2 is FQNEAQ (reference sequence). The CDR3 is 14 amino acids.